This T cell receptor (beta chain) was sequenced during a study of CD8 T cells in Susac syndrome. Roughly 0.45 to 1 ug RNA was reverse transcribed with random hexamers. The TCR beta CDR3 was amplified by immunoSEQ multiplex PCR across 54 Vbeta, 13 Jbeta. TCRdb re-derived calls from the immunoSEQ multiplex PCR reads in MiXCR, one entry per CDR3 protein. The table includes around 160,000 distinct CDR3 sequences, just over 90% detected once. CDR3 length equals 14 residues. With V trimmed by 7 bases and J by 7 bases, 12 bases remained unmatched. Per the germline V gene, CDR1 is MNHEY and CDR2 is SVGEGT. The authors sequenced TCR beta from blood CD8+ and CD4+ T cells. While serving as controls, healthy donors were matched for age and sex.

The sequence was obtained from a human donor in good health. The rearrangement joins TRBV6-2 or TRBV6-3 to TRBJ1-2; 7 nucleotides align to TRBD1. What was sequenced was CD4+ T cells from PBMCs. CDR3 protein: CASKDWTGWGGYTF. DNA of the CDR3: TGTGCCAGCAAAGATTGGACAGGATGGGGTGGCTACACCTTC.